Below, 18 T cell receptor beta chains from the same sample are listed, as sequenced in a study of breast tumors, draining lymph nodes, adjacent tissues. MiXCR, run by TCRdb on the multiplex PCR reads, gives a single entry per CDR3 protein. The sample contains approximately 19,000 distinct CDR3 sequences, 50% of which appear only once. The sample taken for sequencing was breast tumor tissue. All receptors derive from a female donor with breast cancer. Some clones in this sample may be carry-over from other donors' samples.

The chain recombines TRBV29-1 with TRBJ1-2, with TRBD1 matching over 8 bases. Looked up from germline, CDR1 is SQVTM and CDR2 is ANQGSEA. The CDR3 loop spans 16 amino acids. V shed 3 bases, J shed 1 base, and the junction held 10 bases outside the gene matches. CDR3 residues: CSVDVRGQAINYGYTF. The CDR3 DNA is TGCAGCGTTGACGTCAGGGGACAGGCAATTAACTATGGCTACACCTTC.

V is TRBV20-1 and J is TRBJ2-1, with 12 bases matching TRBD2. The CDR3 contains 16 residues. V shed 0 bases and J 6 bases; nucleotides not matched to a gene: 6. Germline CDR1 is DFQATT and CDR2 is SNEGSKA (reference sequence). DNA of the CDR3: TGCAGTGCTAGAGATCTAGCGGGGGGGCACCCCAATGAGCAGTTCTTC. Translated: CSARDLAGGHPNEQFF.

The chain employs TRBV24-1 and TRBJ2-7, with 12 bases that match TRBD2. CDR3 length equals 24 residues. V was pared by 4 bases and J by 0 bases, with 27 bases of the junction left unmatched. CDR1 and CDR2 (germline): KGHDR, SFDVKD. CDR3 region: CATSDTSGRFACGGAPPCSYEQYF. The CDR3 region has the DNA TGTGCCACCAGTGACACTAGCGGGAGGTTTGCATGCGGGGGTGCACCTCCGTGCTCCTACGAGCAGTACTTC.

This clonotype was seen many times. V and J are TRBV6-2 or TRBV6-3 and TRBJ2-1, with 7 positions matching TRBD1. The germline CDR1 and CDR2 sequences are MNHEY and SVGEGT. The CDR3 is 14 amino acids. Trimming removed 4 bases from V and 4 bases from J; junction bases left unmatched: 4. CDR3 region: CASSSPGQYNEQFF. DNA of the CDR3: TGTGCCAGCAGTTCCCCGGGACAGTACAATGAGCAGTTCTTC.

At least ten counts were recorded for this clonotype. This sequence joins TRBV12-3 or TRBV12-4 and TRBJ2-2, with 8 bases identical to TRBD1. The trim removed 3 bases at V and 0 bases at J, leaving 3 bases unmatched. The CDR3 length is 16 residues. CDR3 sequence reads: CASSFVQGANTGELFF. CDR3 sequence (DNA): TGTGCCAGCAGTTTTGTACAGGGGGCGAACACCGGGGAGCTGTTTTTT.

The rearrangement uses TRBV9 and TRBJ1-1; perhaps TRBD1 as D (6 bases). V lost 3 bases and J lost 3, with 15 bases in between. The CDR3 contains 15 residues. Germline V lookup: CDR1 SGDLS, CDR2 YYNGEE. The CDR3 here is CASSAQTGVHTEAFF. CDR3 sequence (DNA): TGTGCCAGCAGCGCCCAGACAGGCGTCCACACTGAAGCTTTCTTT.

This rearrangement joins TRBV20-1 to TRBJ1-3; no firm D call. The V end lost 6 bases, the J end lost 4 bases, and 19 bases lay between the germline ends. Germline CDR1 is DFQATT and CDR2 is SNEGSKA (reference sequence). The length of the CDR3 is 15 residues. CDR3 coding DNA: TGCAGTGCGGAAGGACTAGTGGGAGGCGGAAACACCATATATTTT. This sequence encodes CSAEGLVGGGNTIYF.

By sample fraction, this clonotype is medium-sized (0.01 to 0.1%). This chain links TRBV9 with TRBJ2-3; TRBD2 is a possible D gene (5 bases). Germline CDR1 reads SGDLS; CDR2 reads YYNGEE. Trimming removed 6 bases from V and 0 bases from J, with 8 bases in between. There are 13 residues in the CDR3. The CDR3 region has the DNA TGTGCCAGCAACCAGCGGAGCACAGATACGCAGTATTTT. This gives the protein CASNQRSTDTQYF. Filled out from reference TRBV9 and TRBJ2-3, the complete variable domain reads DSGVTQTPKHLITATGQRVTLRCSPRSGDLSVYWYQQSLDQGLQFLIQYYNGEERAKGNILERFSAQQFPDLHSELNLSSLELGDSALYFCASNQRSTDTQYFGPGTRLTVL.

In its sample, this clonotype was seen a few times. Since a much larger clone is just one base distant, this may be a read error. This chain connects TRBV7-2 to TRBJ1-2; 9 nucleotides match TRBD1. The germline V gene has CDR1 SGHTA and CDR2 FQGNSA. CDR3 length equals 15 residues. The CDR3, as DNA: TGTGCCAGCAGCCGACAGGGGGGTTTCGTCTATGGCCACCCCTTC. Translated: CASSRQGGFVYGHPF.

By share, this clonotype counts as medium-sized. The rearrangement joins TRBV14 to TRBJ1-2; D is perhaps TRBD1 (6 bases). This CDR3 contains 13 residues. Germline-derived CDR1 and CDR2 are SGHDN and FVKESK. Trimming removed 4 bases at V and 4 bases at J, with 10 bases between. The CDR3 sequence is CASSPTGIYGYTF. As DNA, the CDR3 is TGTGCCAGCAGCCCCACAGGGATCTATGGCTACACCTTC.

Worth noting for this clonotype: The junction does not match germline at one end; this may be a read error. The CDR3 nucleotides read TGTGCCAGCACCGACCCAGGGGTGAACACTGAAGCTCTCTTT. Encoded protein: CASTDPGVNTEALF. This chain connects TRBV5-4 to TRBJ1-1; a weak D match, TRBD1 (6 bases). Germline V gene data show CDR1 as SGHNT and CDR2 as YYREEE (reference sequence). CDR3 length equals 14 residues. The variable domain in full, completed from reference TRBV5-4 and TRBJ1-1, reads ETGVTQSPTHLIKTRGQQVTLRCSSQSGHNTVSWYQQALGQGPQFIFQYYREEENGRGNFPPRFSGLQFPNYSSELNVNALELDDSALYLCASTDPGVNTEALFGQGTRLTVV.

This clonotype is categorized as medium-sized. The chain links TRBV12-3 or TRBV12-4 to TRBJ2-7, with D tentatively TRBD2 (5 bases). The CDR3 covers 14 residues. Trimming shortened V by 1 base and J by 3 bases, and 10 bases separated the two germline ends. Here the CDR3 reads CASSLGGGGYEQYF. DNA for the CDR3: TGTGCCAGCAGTTTAGGAGGCGGAGGCTACGAGCAGTACTTC.

This clonotype was counted once. A junction end diverges from the germline sequence, so it may reflect a read error. The rearrangement joins TRBV6-2 or TRBV6-3 to TRBJ2-7; TRBD1 matches 8 bases. The CDR3 has 11 amino acids. Germline V CDR1 and CDR2: MNHEY, SVGEGT. DNA for the CDR3: TGTGCCAGCAGCCAGGGGGCCGGGCAGCACTTC. Its protein product is CASSQGAGQHF.

This chain links TRBV9 with TRBJ2-7; the match to TRBD2 covers 13 bases. Germline V lookup: CDR1 SGDLS, CDR2 YYNGEE. After removal of 1 base from V and 6 bases from J, the junction contained 10 bases not matched to a gene. The CDR3 loop spans 17 amino acids. The CDR3 DNA sequence: TGTGCCAGCAGCGTAACTAGCGGGAGGGCCTGGATATCCGAGCAGTACTTC. This translates into CASSVTSGRAWISEQYF. The full variable domain, rest sourced from reference TRBV9 and TRBJ2-7, is DSGVTQTPKHLITATGQRVTLRCSPRSGDLSVYWYQQSLDQGLQFLIQYYNGEERAKGNILERFSAQQFPDLHSELNLSSLELGDSALYFCASSVTSGRAWISEQYFGPGTRLTVT.

This clonotype was observed a handful of times. The CDR3 coding sequence is TGTGCCAGCAGCCGCGAGGGAGAGACCCAGTACTTC. This codes for CASSREGETQYF. This chain joins TRBV6-1 and TRBJ2-5, with D perhaps matching TRBD2 (5 bases). CDR3 length: 12 amino acids. The V end lost 6 bases, the J end lost 4 bases, and 9 bases lay between the germline ends. Germline CDR1 is MNHNS and CDR2 is SASEGT.

This sequence joins TRBV2 and TRBJ1-2; 10 nucleotides agree with TRBD1. Looked up from germline, CDR1 is SNHLY and CDR2 is FYNNEI. There are 12 residues in the CDR3. V shed 8 bases and J 8 bases; nucleotides not matched to a gene: 5. The CDR3 is CASGGTGAGYTF. The CDR3 nucleotides are TGTGCCAGCGGTGGGACAGGGGCCGGCTACACCTTC.

The chain employs TRBV24-1 and TRBJ2-1, with D perhaps TRBD2 (5 bases). This CDR3 has 15 residues. The V and J ends lost 4 bases and 8 bases respectively, with 17 bases between them. Per the germline V gene, CDR1 is KGHDR and CDR2 is SFDVKD. In DNA, the CDR3 is TGTGCCACCAGTGACATACTAGGAGGTGGTGATGAGCAGTTCTTC. It encodes CATSDILGGGDEQFF.

The V gene is TRBV29-1, the J gene TRBJ2-3, with D possibly TRBD2 on 5 matching bases. V lost 3 bases and J 0 bases, leaving 13 bases between the germline ends. From germline, CDR1 is SQVTM and CDR2 ANQGSEA. CDR3 length: 15 amino acids. CDR3 bases: TGCAGCGTTGATATGGGGAGAAGAAGCACAGATACGCAGTATTTT. Protein: CSVDMGRRSTDTQYF.